This T cell receptor (beta chain) stems from a study of blood T cell repertoires in COVID-19. Whole-study context: PBMCs, B-cell-depleted T cells, or T cells were the source of the cDNA or gDNA that made up the material.

As processed by the authors: Reference gene primer amplification in the assay estimated nucleated cell counts. TCRdb's table, derived via immunoSEQ multiplex PCR, lists solely in-frame clones and lacks some. V and J calls and clone size are as listed in that table; D and trimming were resolved from the DNA. The sample has just over 75,000 clones; about four fifths are singletons. This CDR3 comprises 13 residues. Trimming cost V 8 bases and J 0 bases, with 7 bases left between them. V and J are TRBV12-3 or TRBV12-4 and TRBJ1-4; D not certain. Sequencing was carried out using peripheral blood. The clonotype was recovered from a man aged 45-65 years with acute or convalescent COVID-19. The CDR3 reads CASGQSTNEKLFF. The CDR3 region has the DNA TGTGCCAGCGGGCAGTCAACTAATGAAAAACTGTTTTTT.